This TCR beta chain was sequenced for a study of regulatory T cells in long-lasting Graves disease. According to the study, TCR beta libraries were built with iRepertoire HTBI primers and CDR3-region Arm-PCR. TCRdb itself ran the multiplex PCR reads through MiXCR, one entry per CDR3 protein. The table lists over 350,000 distinct CDR3 sequences, approximately 14% of them singletons. The CDR3 loop spans 16 amino acids. The V segment lost 2 bases and the J segment 4 bases; nucleotides outside the gene matches: 9. Per germline, CDR1 SGHTA and CDR2 FQGNSA. This clonotype was recorded at least ten times. The time point here: newly diagnosed GD, antithyroid drugs for less than 3 months. Extracted RNA from PBMCs served as the source of the TCR library. These data are also associated with another study on T cells in Graves' hyperthyroidism and ophthalmopathy.

The rearrangement links TRBV7-2 to TRBJ2-3; 7 bases map to TRBD1. This sample comprised peripheral blood mononuclear cells (PBMCs), obtained at new diagnosis, from a patient treated with antithyroid drugs. The source of this sequence is a woman between 50 and 59 years old with Graves disease. CDR3 sequence (DNA): TGTGCCAGCAGCTTAAGGGGGCTAGATGGGCCAGATACGCAGTATTTT. Residues: CASSLRGLDGPDTQYF.